This paragraph reports one T cell receptor beta chain. The sample belongs to a study of blood T cell repertoires in COVID-19. TCRdb keeps only in-frame clones here, not all; method: immunoSEQ multiplex PCR. The table includes some 220,000 clones, 85% to 90% detected once. With V trimmed by 5 bases and J by 7 bases, 10 bases remained unmatched. The CDR3 covers 16 residues. Germline V gene data show CDR1 as LNHDA and CDR2 as SQIVND (reference sequence). The V and J genes are TRBV19 and TRBJ2-1, with 11 bases matching TRBD1. The receptor was derived from a woman younger than 35 in a cohort exposed to, infected with or recovered from COVID-19 (not recorded which). Sequenced: PBMCs or T cells enriched from blood (not recorded which). The CDR3 DNA reads as TGTGCCAGTAGTCCCCACCACCGGGACAGGGGGAATGAGCAGTTCTTC. Its protein is CASSPHHRDRGNEQFF.